A single sample is the source of the 5 T cell receptor beta chains below, sequenced in a study of cytomegalovirus exposure and HLA in healthy donors (dated by TCRdb to 2016 to 2017). Libraries were constructed by the immunoSEQ multiplex PCR assay. For the multiplex PCR, a mixture combining 60 forward primers for TCR Vbeta segments and 13 reverse primers for TCR Jbeta segments was used. Sourced from immuneACCESS, this table was stored by TCRdb with only in-frame sequences that have V and J called. A share of the clones is absent; for the studies checked, an unresolved V gene accounts for under half, and the remainder has no known explanation. In all, the sample holds roughly 190,000 clones, and 78% of those were seen once. The ten largest clones capture 13% to 15% of the sample. Sequencing was done on a sample of PBMCs. The source is a woman under 40 in good health and CMV-seropositive.

The chain employs TRBV7-9 and TRBJ1-1; D gene ambiguous. The CDR3 runs 14 residues. Per the germline V gene, CDR1 is SEHNR and CDR2 is FQNEAQ (reference sequence). V dropped 1 base and J dropped 4 bases, with 10 bases sitting between them. CDR3 nucleotides: TGTGCCAGCAGCTTAGAAGGGAGATTCACTGAAGCTTTCTTT. This encodes CASSLEGRFTEAFF.

DNA for the CDR3: TGCGCCAGCAGCTCGGGACTCCCGCTTGGAAACACCATATATTTT. Amino acid sequence: CASSSGLPLGNTIYF. The chain has TRBV5-1 and TRBJ1-3; tentative D call: TRBD1 (5 bases). This CDR3 contains 15 residues. V shed 3 bases and J shed 3 bases, with 13 bases lying between them. Germline values: CDR1 SGHRS, CDR2 YFSETQ.

The V and J genes are TRBV15 and TRBJ1-3; D unclear. This CDR3 is built from 16 residues. Germline CDR1 is LNHNV and CDR2 is YYDKDF (reference sequence). The V gene lost 0 bases and the J gene lost 3 bases, with 12 bases spanning the gap. The CDR3 DNA is TGTGCCACCAGCAGAGATCTAGGCGGTGGTGGAAACACCATATATTTT. Its protein product is CATSRDLGGGGNTIYF.

The chain couples TRBV10-3 to TRBJ2-5, with a tentative D call TRBD2 (5 bases). Trimming left V 4 bases short and J 4 bases short, with 13 bases between. The length of the CDR3 is 14 residues. Germline CDR1 and CDR2: ENHRY and SYGVKD. The CDR3 DNA reads TGTGCCATCAGTGGGAAGGAGGCTCTAGAGACCCAGTACTTC. Its translation: CAISGKEALETQYF.

The gene calls are TRBV4-1 and TRBJ1-4; D unclear. Trimming shortened V by 2 bases and J by 1 base, and 14 bases separated the two germline ends. The germline gives CDR1 MGHRA, CDR2 YSYEKL. The CDR3 spans 17 residues. For the CDR3, the DNA is TGCGCCAGCAGCCAATCCGGGATTCCGAGAACTAATGAAAAACTGTTTTTT. Translated, it gives CASSQSGIPRTNEKLFF.